This is a list of T cell receptor beta chains from one sample in a study of low-dose radiotherapy and immunotherapy resistance in tumors. TCRdb called the reads again in MiXCR, with one record for every CDR3 protein. The top ten clones hold 4.5% to 7% of a sample with roughly 32,000 distinct CDR3 sequences, under 55% of them seen once. The sequencing used PBMCs, collected after low-dose radiotherapy plus immunotherapy. These receptors were taken from a male donor with gallbladder cancer. The CDR3 runs from the conserved cysteine through the conserved F or W. Where a row states a size, it is once, few, many or the class of an expanded clone; other rows omit it.

abundance	v_gene	j_gene	CDR3aa
.	TRBV28	TRBJ2-2	CASRNAGVGTGELFF
few	TRBV12-3/TRBV12-4	TRBJ2-5	CASSITSGGSQETQYF
few	TRBV4-1	TRBJ1-5	CASSHNSNQPQHF
.	TRBV6-2/TRBV6-3	TRBJ1-5	CASSYGRGLVNQPQHF
many	TRBV7-2	TRBJ1-6	CASSFQGHNNSPLHF
many	TRBV7-2	TRBJ2-1	CASRPHPGTGSYNEQFF
.	TRBV7-8	TRBJ2-1	CASSPYTAGTSGSPSSYNEQFF
once	TRBV5-4	TRBJ2-7	CASSKATGGRYEQYF
many	TRBV30	TRBJ1-2	CAWSVPWTGVSGDYGYTF
.	TRBV6-2/TRBV6-3	TRBJ2-2	CASSYGTVDTGELFFF
few	TRBV27	TRBJ1-5	CACSLRPEGNQPQHF
.	TRBV14	TRBJ2-5	CASSPRGSGIQETQYF
many	TRBV11-1	TRBJ1-2	CASSLDLNYGYTF
.	TRBV13	TRBJ1-3	CASSVGGLKGNTIYF
many	TRBV11-2	TRBJ1-2	CASSSNPGPTNYGYTF
many	TRBV19	TRBJ2-3	CASSMGVGTDTQYF
few	TRBV4-1	TRBJ2-2	CASSQGGMTGELFF
.	TRBV12-3/TRBV12-4	TRBJ1-1	CASSHVGVDTEAFF
many	TRBV27	TRBJ2-7	CASSPRWVGSEQYF
many	TRBV20-1	TRBJ2-5	CSALSGDQETQYF
.	TRBV29-1	TRBJ1-2	CSAHDGLGGSYGYTF
few	TRBV12-3/TRBV12-4	TRBJ1-6	CASSLTGGTPLHF
.	TRBV11-1	TRBJ2-3	CASSSFSGTGDTDTQYF
medium-sized	TRBV9	TRBJ2-5	CASSQGTVAQETQYF
many	TRBV29-1	TRBJ1-3	CSVIRQISGNTIYF
few	TRBV28	TRBJ1-2	CASSVRTGLYTF
.	TRBV19	TRBJ2-7	CASSIDISYEQYF
.	TRBV3-1	TRBJ2-1	CASSHQGLAGNNEQFF
few	TRBV28	TRBJ2-1	CASSSGTSGSYNEQFF
.	TRBV29-1	TRBJ1-2	CSVAFPGDGSYGYTF
.	TRBV6-2/TRBV6-3	TRBJ1-1	CASSYSGGSTASYMNTEAFF
.	TRBV29-1	TRBJ1-1	CSVFLGTEAFF
.	TRBV7-2	TRBJ2-1	CASSGVPGQQYNEQFF
medium-sized	TRBV4-1	TRBJ1-1	CASSPMMVLPDTEAFF
.	TRBV7-3	TRBJ2-1	CASGSYNEQFF
.	TRBV7-2	TRBJ2-5	CASGLGQGRGAQYF
many	TRBV20-1	TRBJ2-4	CSAGNIQYF
.	TRBV28	TRBJ2-1	CASSHTSGTNEQFF
.	TRBV28	TRBJ1-5	CASTRNPDQPQHF
many	TRBV7-3	TRBJ2-3	CASSFISGTSDTQYF
.	TRBV7-2	TRBJ2-1	CASSSYLPRDRGHHNEQFF
.	TRBV11-2	TRBJ2-3	CASSLDGSPSFYTDTQYF
.	TRBV28	TRBJ2-7	CASSPGLAGGYEQYF
.	TRBV6-2/TRBV6-3	TRBJ2-7	CASRTGTGAYEQYF
medium-sized	TRBV5-1	TRBJ2-6	CASSLGGAGVGSGANVLTF
.	TRBV18	TRBJ2-3	CASSGRAQRTGGTDTQYF